This TCR beta chain originates from a study of PD-L1 blockade in urothelial cancer. Time point here: peripheral blood 6 weeks after treatment start. Sequenced by immunoSEQ multiplex PCR; TCRdb stores in-frame clones only, minus some. The sample includes about 120,000 clones, approximately 90% seen only once; the top ten take about 1.5%. Sequencing was performed on PBMCs, taken around atezolizumab (anti-PD-L1) treatment. The receptor comes from a man aged 55 to 70 with urothelial cancer.

The chain's CDR3 is CASGFTGAEDTQYF. The CDR3 DNA is TGTGCTAGTGGTTTTACGGGAGCGGAAGATACGCAGTATTTT. V is TRBV12-5 and J is TRBJ2-3; tentatively, D is TRBD2 (6 bases). The CDR3 extends over 14 amino acids. Germline values: CDR1 LGHNT, CDR2 FRNRAP. V lost 3 bases and J lost 5, with 12 bases in between.